The clone carrying this TCR beta chain was detected many times. Its specificity is unknown. This sample is part of a study of T cell repertoires in cytomegalovirus infection. The overall study: Shared public TCR beta signatures pointed to both CMV infection and a matching HLA type. Study-level results: Clonotype analysis showed dominance of the ex vivo response by HLA-C-restricted CMV-specific TCR beta clonotypes. CMV carriers having the relevant HLA were flagged by cumulative public TCR beta family frequency.

TCRdb recomputed calls from the reads with MiXCR, one row per CDR3 protein. The sample has around 130,000 distinct CDR3 sequences; 8.8% are singletons. CDR1 and CDR2 from the germline V gene are LGHDT and YNNKEL (reference sequence). Trimming removed 4 bases from V and 0 bases from J, with 9 bases in between. The CDR3 contains 14 residues. The sequence was collected from a human donor in good health (CMV status not recorded). Some clones in this sample may be carry-over from other donors' samples. Sequences were obtained from PBMCs. The V call is TRBV3-1, the J call TRBJ1-1; weak D call: TRBD1 (5 bases). CDR3 amino acids: CASSRSGLNTEAFF. DNA of the CDR3: TGTGCCAGCAGCCGTTCGGGACTGAACACTGAAGCTTTCTTT.